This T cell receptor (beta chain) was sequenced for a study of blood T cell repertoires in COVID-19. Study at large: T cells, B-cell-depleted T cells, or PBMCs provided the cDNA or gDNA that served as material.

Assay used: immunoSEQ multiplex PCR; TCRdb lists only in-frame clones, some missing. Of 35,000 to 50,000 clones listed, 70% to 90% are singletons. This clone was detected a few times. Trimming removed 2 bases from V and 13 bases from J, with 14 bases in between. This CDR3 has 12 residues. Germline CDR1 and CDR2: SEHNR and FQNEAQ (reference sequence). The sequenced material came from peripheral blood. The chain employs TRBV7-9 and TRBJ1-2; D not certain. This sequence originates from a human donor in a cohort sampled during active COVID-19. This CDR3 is CASSLPRGLVTF. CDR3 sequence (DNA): TGTGCCAGCAGCTTACCTCGGGGTTTGGTCACCTTC.